This TCR beta chain was sequenced during a study of blood T cell repertoires in COVID-19. About the research overall: Some COVID-19 samples were acute and others convalescent; all came from the United States, Italy and Spain. In each case, the material was cDNA or gDNA derived from T cells, B-cell-depleted T cells, or PBMCs.

The authors' processing: The authors estimated nucleated cell counts from reference gene primer amplification. Libraries were prepared by immunoSEQ multiplex PCR; TCRdb keeps only in-frame clonotypes and omits some of them. V and J calls and clone size come straight from that table; D and trimming were deduced from the DNA. This table has some 150,000 clones, about 79% appearing once. V shed 5 bases, J shed 4 bases, and the junction held 13 bases outside the gene matches. Germline V gene sequence: CDR1 GTSNPN, CDR2 SVGIG (reference sequence). There are 16 residues in the CDR3. The source of this sequence is a woman older than 75 with acute or convalescent COVID-19. The chain uses TRBV30 and TRBJ1-4; 7 bases line up with TRBD1. Sequenced: peripheral blood. CDR3: CAWLRDRYTSNEKLFF. The DNA for the CDR3 is TGTGCCTGGCTCCGGGACAGATATACCAGTAATGAAAAACTGTTTTTT.